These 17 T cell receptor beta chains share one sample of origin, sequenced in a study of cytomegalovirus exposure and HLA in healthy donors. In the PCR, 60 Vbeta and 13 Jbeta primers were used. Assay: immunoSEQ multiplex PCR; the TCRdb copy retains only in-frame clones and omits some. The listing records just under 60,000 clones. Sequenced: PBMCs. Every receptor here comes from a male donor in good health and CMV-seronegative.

The CDR3 bases are TGTGCCAGCAAACCCGTAGGGTGGGAGGGCCCCGCTGAGCAGTTCTTC. Residues: CASKPVGWEGPAEQFF. The chain joins TRBV28 to TRBJ2-1, with 7 nucleotides matching TRBD2. CDR3 length: 16 residues. After removal of 7 bases from V and 9 bases from J, the junction contained 18 bases not matched to a gene. The V gene's germline CDR1 is MDHEN and CDR2 SYDVKM.

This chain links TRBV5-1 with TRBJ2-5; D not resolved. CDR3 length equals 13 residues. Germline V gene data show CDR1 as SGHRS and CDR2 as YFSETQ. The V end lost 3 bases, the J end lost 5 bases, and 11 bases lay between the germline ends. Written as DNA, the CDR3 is TGCGCCAGCAGCTACGACCCGAGGGAGACCCAGTACTTC. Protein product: CASSYDPRETQYF.

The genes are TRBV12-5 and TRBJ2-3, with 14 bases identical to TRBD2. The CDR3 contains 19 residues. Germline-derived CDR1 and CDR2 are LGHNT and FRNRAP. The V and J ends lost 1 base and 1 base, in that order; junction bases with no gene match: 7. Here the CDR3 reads CASGLDTPGLAGGTDTQYF. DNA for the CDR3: TGTGCTAGTGGTTTGGATACTCCGGGACTAGCGGGGGGCACAGATACGCAGTATTTT.

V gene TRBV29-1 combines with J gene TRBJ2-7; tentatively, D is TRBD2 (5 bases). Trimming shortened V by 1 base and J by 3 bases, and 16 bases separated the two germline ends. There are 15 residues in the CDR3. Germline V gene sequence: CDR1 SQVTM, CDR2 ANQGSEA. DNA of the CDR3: TGCAGCGTTGAAGCCCTCAGGAGAGGGATCTACGAGCAGTACTTC. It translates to CSVEALRRGIYEQYF.

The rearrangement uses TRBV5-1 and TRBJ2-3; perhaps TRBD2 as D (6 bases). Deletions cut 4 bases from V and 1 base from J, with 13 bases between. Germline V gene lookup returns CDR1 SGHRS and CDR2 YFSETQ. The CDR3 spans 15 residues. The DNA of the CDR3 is TGCGCCAGCAGCGGAGGGATAGCGGGCACAGATACGCAGTATTTT. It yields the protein CASSGGIAGTDTQYF.

CDR3 loop: CASSSTETALRHGYTF. The CDR3 DNA is TGTGCCAGCAGCTCGACCGAGACAGCGCTCCGACATGGCTACACCTTC. The rearrangement uses TRBV7-8 and TRBJ1-2; TRBD1 might be the D (5 bases). The germline V gene encodes CDR1 SGHVS and CDR2 FQNEAQ. V lost 4 bases to trimming and J lost 6 bases, with 21 bases between them. CDR3 size: 16 residues.

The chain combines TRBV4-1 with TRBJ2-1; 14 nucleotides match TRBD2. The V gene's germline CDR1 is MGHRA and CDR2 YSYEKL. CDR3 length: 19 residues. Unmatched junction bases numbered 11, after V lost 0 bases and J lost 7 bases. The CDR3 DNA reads TGCGCCAGCAGCCAAGATAGGGTACCGACTAGCGGGAGGGAGAATGAGCAGTTCTTC. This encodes CASSQDRVPTSGRENEQFF.

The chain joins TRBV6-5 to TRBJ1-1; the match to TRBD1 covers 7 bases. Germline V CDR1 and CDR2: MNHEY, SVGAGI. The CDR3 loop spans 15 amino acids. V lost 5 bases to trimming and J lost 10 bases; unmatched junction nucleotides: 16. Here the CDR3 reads CASSKNTGEKGGAFF. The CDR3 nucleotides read TGTGCCAGCAGTAAGAACACAGGGGAGAAAGGAGGAGCTTTCTTT.

CDR3 nucleotides: TGCGCCAGCAGCCAAGAAGCGTGGAACTATGGCTACACCTTC. Residues: CASSQEAWNYGYTF. The V call is TRBV4-1, the J call TRBJ1-2, with no clear D. This CDR3 spans 14 amino acids. V gave up 0 bases and J gave up 2 bases, with 7 bases separating them. Germline CDR1 and CDR2: MGHRA and YSYEKL.

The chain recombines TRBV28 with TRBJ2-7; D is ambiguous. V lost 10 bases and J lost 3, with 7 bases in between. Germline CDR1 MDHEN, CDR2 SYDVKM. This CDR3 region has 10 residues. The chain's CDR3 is CATGYYEQYF. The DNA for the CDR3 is TGTGCCACAGGATACTACGAGCAGTACTTC.

This CDR3 is CASSKRTRQSEAFF. In DNA form, the CDR3 reads TGTGCCAGCAGTAAACGGACTAGACAGTCTGAAGCTTTCTTT. V and J are TRBV6-5 and TRBJ1-1; D might be TRBD1 (5 bases). The V gene's germline CDR1 is MNHEY and CDR2 SVGAGI. This CDR3 has 14 amino acids. Trimming removed 5 bases at V and 6 bases at J, with 16 bases between.

The CDR3 spells CASSRGTSLPDTQYF. The CDR3 DNA is TGCGCCAGCAGCAGGGGGACTAGCCTGCCAGATACGCAGTATTTT. The V gene is TRBV5-1, the J gene TRBJ2-3; 9 bases fit TRBD2. The CDR3 covers 15 residues. CDR1 SGHRS and CDR2 YFSETQ come from the germline V gene. Trimming removed 4 bases from V and 4 bases from J; junction bases left unmatched: 7.

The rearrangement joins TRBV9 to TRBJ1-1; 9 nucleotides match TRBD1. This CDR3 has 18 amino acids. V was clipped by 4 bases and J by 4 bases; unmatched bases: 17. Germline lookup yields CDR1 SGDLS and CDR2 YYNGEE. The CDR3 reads CASSPFPGTGIIATEAFF. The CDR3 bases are TGTGCCAGCAGCCCGTTTCCCGGGACAGGGATTATTGCCACTGAAGCTTTCTTT.

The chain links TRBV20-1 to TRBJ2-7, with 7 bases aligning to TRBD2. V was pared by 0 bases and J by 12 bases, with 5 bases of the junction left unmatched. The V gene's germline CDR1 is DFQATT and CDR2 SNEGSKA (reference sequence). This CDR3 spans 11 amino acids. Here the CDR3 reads CSARERETRYF. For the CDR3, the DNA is TGCAGTGCTAGAGAGCGGGAGACCCGGTACTTC.

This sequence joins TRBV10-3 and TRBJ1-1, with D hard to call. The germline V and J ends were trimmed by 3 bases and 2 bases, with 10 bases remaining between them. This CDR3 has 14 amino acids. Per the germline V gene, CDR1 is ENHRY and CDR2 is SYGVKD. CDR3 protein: CAISEGDLNTEAFF. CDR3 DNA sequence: TGTGCCATCAGTGAAGGAGACCTCAACACTGAAGCTTTCTTT.

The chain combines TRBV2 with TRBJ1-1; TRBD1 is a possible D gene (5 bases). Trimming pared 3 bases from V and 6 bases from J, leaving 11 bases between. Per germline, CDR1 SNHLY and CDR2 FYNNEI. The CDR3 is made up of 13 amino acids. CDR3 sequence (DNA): TGTGCCAGCAGTGACGGGGGAACCGCTGAAGCTTTCTTT. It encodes CASSDGGTAEAFF. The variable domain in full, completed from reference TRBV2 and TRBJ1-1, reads EPEVTQTPSHQVTQMGQEVILRCVPISNHLYFYWYRQILGQKVEFLVSFYNNEISEKSEIFDDQFSVERPDGSNFTLKIRSTKLEDSAMYFCASSDGGTAEAFFGQGTRLTVV.

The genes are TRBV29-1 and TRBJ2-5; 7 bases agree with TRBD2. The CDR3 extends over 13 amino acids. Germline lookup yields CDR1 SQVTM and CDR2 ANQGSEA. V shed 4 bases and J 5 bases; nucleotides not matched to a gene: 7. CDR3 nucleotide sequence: TGCAGCGTTGTTCCTAGCGGTTGGGAGACCCAGTACTTC. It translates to CSVVPSGWETQYF.